The clone carrying this T cell receptor beta chain has at least ten counts. Its antigen is not known. Amplified TCR beta CDR3 regions came from RNA transcripts. The HTBI primer set was used in a first-round RT-PCR of the TCR CDR3. From the multiplex PCR reads, TCRdb called clonotypes with MiXCR, one entry per CDR3 protein. The table shows around 300,000 distinct CDR3 sequences, with roughly 13% occurring only once. The cohort's ophthalmopathy patients, a group with duration under 3 months, had a Clinical Activity Score of at least 3 and a NOSPECS grade of at least 4. Orbital computed tomography and thyroid ultrasound, together with serum TRAb and thyroxine and clinical symptoms, were used for diagnoses. CDR1 is SGHVS and CDR2 is FNYEAQ in the germline V gene. Between the trimmed V and J ends, which lost 0 bases and 4 bases, there was a span of 6 bases. This CDR3 has 13 amino acids. The data derive from a study of T cells in Graves' hyperthyroidism and ophthalmopathy. Study-wide context: Before treatment of any kind, peripheral blood was taken at initial diagnosis.

Study observations and caveats: Ophthalmopathy was told apart from stable hyperthyroidism by a 13 V-J model.

Specimen: blood. The TCR was taken from a woman aged 40 to 49 with Graves' ophthalmopathy. The V gene is TRBV7-6, the J gene TRBJ1-1; D ambiguous. CDR3: CASSLALGTEAFF. CDR3 in DNA: TGTGCCAGCAGCTTAGCATTGGGCACTGAAGCTTTCTTT.